This TCR beta chain derives from a study of blood T cell repertoires in COVID-19. Study summary: COVID-19 samples from acute and convalescent phases originated in the United States, Italy and Spain. Sample material is recorded as cDNA or gDNA derived from T cells, B-cell-depleted T cells, or PBMCs.

CDR3 length equals 17 residues. CDR1 and CDR2 (germline): LGHDT, YNNKEL (reference sequence). J lost 2 bases, V lost 4 bases, and 13 bases had no gene match. Seattle cases were enrolled at active infection and followed longitudinally. Original data processing: Nucleated cell number was recorded as an estimate derived from reference gene primer amplification. Sequencing was performed with immunoSEQ multiplex PCR; in TCRdb, only in-frame clones are kept and a portion is missing. That table gives V, J and clone size, and the DNA gave D and trimming. Counted here are 150,000 or so clones, 70% to 80% occurring once; the ten biggest clones make up approximately 5%.

The chain uses TRBV3-1 (or the pseudogene TRBV3-2) and TRBJ2-5, with 7 positions matching TRBD2. The sample taken for sequencing was peripheral blood. This TCR derives from an older woman with COVID-19, enrolled during active disease. CDR3 sequence (DNA): TGTGCCAGCAGCCTCCTAAGTGGCACAGCGGGACAAGAGACCCAGTACTTC. It codes for CASSLLSGTAGQETQYF.